Sequencing of this TCR beta chain was carried out in a study of cytomegalovirus exposure and HLA in healthy donors. Primers: 60 Vbeta forward and 13 Jbeta reverse. The repertoire was sequenced with immunoSEQ multiplex PCR; TCRdb's copy has only in-frame clones and lacks some. The sample consists of about 190,000 clones, over 70% of them appearing once. V was pared by 5 bases and J by 5 bases, with 17 bases of the junction left unmatched. The CDR3 has 18 amino acids. Germline V gives CDR1 SGHTS, CDR2 YDEGEE. The chain uses TRBV5-8 and TRBJ1-5; 9 bases line up with TRBD1. The sample comprised PBMCs. This clonotype was obtained from a young man in good health and CMV-seronegative. The CDR3 nucleotides are TGTGCCAGCAGTCGTCGTCCCGGGACAGGGATTAGAGATCAGCCCCAGCATTTT. It translates to CASSRRPGTGIRDQPQHF.